Detailed here is one T cell receptor (beta chain). The antigen is undetermined. Described treatment: roughly ten-day PBMC culture with coronavirus spike peptide pools or control peptides (ViraFEST assay). Negative selection enriched CD4+ T cells from cultures at less than 11 days. This sample was taken from a study of vaccination and CD4 T cells after COVID-19. Cultured CD4+ T cell DNA was sequenced using the Oncomine TCR Beta short-read assay. Genomic DNA was taken out of cultured CD4+ T cells by extraction. MiXCR, run by TCRdb on the PCR reads, gives a single entry per CDR3 protein. Of about 14,000 distinct CDR3 sequences listed, around three fifths are singletons. Sequenced sample: CD4+ T cells from blood, cultured in vitro. The clonotype comes from a human donor who had recovered from COVID-19.

The CDR3 protein is CSAREGTGGVNEQFF. As DNA, the CDR3 is TGCAGTGCTAGAGAGGGGACAGGGGGAGTCAATGAGCAGTTCTTC. The chain recombines TRBV20-1 with TRBJ2-1, with 11 positions matching TRBD1. Germline loops: CDR1 DFQATT, CDR2 SNEGSKA (reference sequence). Trimming at V came to 0 bases and at J to 6 bases, leaving 4 bases not matched to a gene. The CDR3 runs to 15 residues.